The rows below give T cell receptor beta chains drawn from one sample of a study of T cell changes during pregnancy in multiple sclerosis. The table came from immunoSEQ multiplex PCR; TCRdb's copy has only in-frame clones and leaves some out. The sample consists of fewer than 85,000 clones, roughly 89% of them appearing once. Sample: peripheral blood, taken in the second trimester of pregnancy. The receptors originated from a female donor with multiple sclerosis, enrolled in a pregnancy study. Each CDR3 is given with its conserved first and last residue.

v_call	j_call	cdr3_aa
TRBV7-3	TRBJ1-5	CASSSDGGSNQPQHF
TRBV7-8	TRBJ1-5	CASSLDGGADQPQHF
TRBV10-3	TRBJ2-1	CAISESGGAYNEQFF
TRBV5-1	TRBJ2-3	CASSLGSTGGRASDTQYF
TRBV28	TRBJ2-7	CASSSAGTILYEQYF
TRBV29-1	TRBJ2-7	CSVGGGLVPSYEQYF
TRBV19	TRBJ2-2	CASSGLAGGSTGELFF
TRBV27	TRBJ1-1	CASSFGLGGVQTEAFF
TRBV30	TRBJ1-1	CAWNGGGTEAFF
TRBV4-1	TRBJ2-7	CASSQAGGWWDEQYF
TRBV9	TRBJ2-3	CASKPGDYRTDTQYF
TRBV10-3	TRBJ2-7	CAISDPPSVEQYF
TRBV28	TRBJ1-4	CASMVGQGNEKLFF
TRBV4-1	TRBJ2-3	CASSPSGEADTQYF
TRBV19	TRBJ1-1	CASSIDVTGGYTEAFF
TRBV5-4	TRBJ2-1	CASSRVGGDYNEQFF
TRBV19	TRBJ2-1	CASSIIGGRNEQFF
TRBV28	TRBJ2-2	CASSLYTSGTGELFF
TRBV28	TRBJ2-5	CASSQTSGEETQYF
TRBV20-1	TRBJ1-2	CSAISGGGYTF
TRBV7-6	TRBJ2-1	CASSSQSGLTDNEQFF
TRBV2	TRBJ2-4	CASRRRDSKNIQYF
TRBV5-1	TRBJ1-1	CASSFYTTGLEAFF
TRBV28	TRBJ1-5	CASSNRDQPQHF
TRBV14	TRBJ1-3	CASSRDSSGNTIYF
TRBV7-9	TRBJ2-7	CASSLTGTSGYYEQYF
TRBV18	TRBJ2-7	CASSPTGQTYEQYF
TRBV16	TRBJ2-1	CASSQRTSGSNEQFF
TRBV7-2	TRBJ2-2	CASSLYGLTSGSTGELFF
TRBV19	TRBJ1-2	CASYEGRGYTF
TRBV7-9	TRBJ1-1	CASSFERGKAFF
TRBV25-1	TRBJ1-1	CASRDGYSEAFF
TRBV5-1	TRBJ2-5	CASSSQPTSGEETQYF
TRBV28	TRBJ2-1	CASSPPGGREGHHEQFF
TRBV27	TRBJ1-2	CTSSSDRPPTGYTF
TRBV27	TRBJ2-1	CASSFGGAGYNEQFF
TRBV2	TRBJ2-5	CASSILGQGGETQYF
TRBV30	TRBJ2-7	CAWGPGTGAREQYF
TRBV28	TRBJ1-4	CASSLPPGGVNEKLFF
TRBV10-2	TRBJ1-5	CASSDGQGAVQPQHF
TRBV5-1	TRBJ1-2	CASSPRDSNYGYTF
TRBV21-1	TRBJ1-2	CASSEGGYYGYTF
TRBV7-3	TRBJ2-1	CASSSRGWGYNEQFF
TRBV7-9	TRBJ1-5	CASSPFGRENQPQHF
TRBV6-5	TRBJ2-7	CASSYVRGSYEQYF
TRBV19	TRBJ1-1	CASGRGTEAFF